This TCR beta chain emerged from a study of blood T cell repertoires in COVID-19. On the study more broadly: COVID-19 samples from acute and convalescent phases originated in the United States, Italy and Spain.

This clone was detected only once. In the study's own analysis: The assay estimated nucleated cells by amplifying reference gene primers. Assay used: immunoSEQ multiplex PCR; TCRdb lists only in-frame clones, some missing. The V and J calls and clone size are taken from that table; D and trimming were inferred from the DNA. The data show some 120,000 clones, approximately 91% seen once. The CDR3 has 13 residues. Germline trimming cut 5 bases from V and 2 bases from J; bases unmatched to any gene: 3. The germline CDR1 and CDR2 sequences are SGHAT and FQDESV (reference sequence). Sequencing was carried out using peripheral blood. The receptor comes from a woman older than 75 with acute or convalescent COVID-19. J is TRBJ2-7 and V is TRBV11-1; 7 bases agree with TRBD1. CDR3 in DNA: TGTGCCAGCAGCCCGGGACAGACCTACGAGCAGTACTTC. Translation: CASSPGQTYEQYF.